This TCR beta chain came from a study of human T cells and chemical hapten exposure. This clonotype was seen only a few times. Whole blood that had not been fractionated was the source of extracted total RNA. TCRdb processed the 5' RACE reads anew with MiXCR; each CDR3 protein has one entry. The data show about 80,000 distinct CDR3 sequences, with about 16% seen just once and over 6.5% held by the top ten. The source is a female donor in good health.

CDR3 protein: CASSRLGLAASYEQYF. The CDR3 region has the DNA TGTGCCAGCAGCCGATTGGGACTAGCGGCATCCTACGAGCAGTACTTC. The chain joins TRBV4-2 to TRBJ2-7; 11 bases are a match to TRBD2. The length of the CDR3 is 16 residues. Germline V gives CDR1 LGHNA, CDR2 YNFKEQ. V dropped 4 bases and J dropped 1; count of bases not matched to a gene: 6.